This T cell receptor (beta chain) was sequenced for a study of human T cells and chemical hapten exposure. Study-level background: It was small differences in pooled library volume that mainly caused per-sample TCR yields to vary.

In its sample, this clonotype was seen many times. The length of the CDR3 is 15 residues. Germline values: CDR1 GTSNPN, CDR2 SVGIG (reference sequence). Trimming cost V 2 bases and J 4 bases; bases outside gene matches: 6. Stated time point: patch test 1, 2 weeks after DPC sensitization. Treatment described: therapeutic diphenylcyclopropenone sensitization with weekly scalp DPC. As processed by the authors: Counts of TCRs in each sample centred on a median of about 99,000 and extended from roughly 23,000 to 700,000. From the RACE reads, TCRdb called clonotypes with MiXCR, one entry per CDR3 protein. The V and J calls and clone size are TCRdb's, not the authors'. This sample has approximately 100,000 distinct CDR3 sequences, with roughly 9.6% found just once.

The TCR originated in a woman aged 35 to 49 with alopecia areata. Some clones in this sample may be carry-over from other donors' samples. The J gene is TRBJ1-3, the V gene TRBV30, with TRBD1 matching over 9 bases. This material consisted of whole blood, taken in connection with sensitization to the hapten diphenylcyclopropenone (DPC). The CDR3 here is CAWSTQGARGNTIYF. CDR3 bases: TGTGCCTGGAGTACACAGGGGGCGCGAGGAAACACCATATATTTT.